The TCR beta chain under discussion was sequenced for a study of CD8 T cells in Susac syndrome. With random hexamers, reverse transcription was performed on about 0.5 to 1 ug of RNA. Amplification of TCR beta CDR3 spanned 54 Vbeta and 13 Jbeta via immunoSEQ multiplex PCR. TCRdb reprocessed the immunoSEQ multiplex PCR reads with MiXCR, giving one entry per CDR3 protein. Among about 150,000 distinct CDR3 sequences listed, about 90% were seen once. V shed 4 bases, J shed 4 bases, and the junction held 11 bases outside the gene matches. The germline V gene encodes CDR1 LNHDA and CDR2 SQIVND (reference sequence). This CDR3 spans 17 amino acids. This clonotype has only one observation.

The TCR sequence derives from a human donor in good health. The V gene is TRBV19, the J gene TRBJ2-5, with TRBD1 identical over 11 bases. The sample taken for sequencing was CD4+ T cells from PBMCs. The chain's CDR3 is CASSTTGQGARRETQYF. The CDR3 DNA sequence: TGTGCCAGTAGTACCACAGGACAGGGGGCGCGGCGAGAGACCCAGTACTTC.